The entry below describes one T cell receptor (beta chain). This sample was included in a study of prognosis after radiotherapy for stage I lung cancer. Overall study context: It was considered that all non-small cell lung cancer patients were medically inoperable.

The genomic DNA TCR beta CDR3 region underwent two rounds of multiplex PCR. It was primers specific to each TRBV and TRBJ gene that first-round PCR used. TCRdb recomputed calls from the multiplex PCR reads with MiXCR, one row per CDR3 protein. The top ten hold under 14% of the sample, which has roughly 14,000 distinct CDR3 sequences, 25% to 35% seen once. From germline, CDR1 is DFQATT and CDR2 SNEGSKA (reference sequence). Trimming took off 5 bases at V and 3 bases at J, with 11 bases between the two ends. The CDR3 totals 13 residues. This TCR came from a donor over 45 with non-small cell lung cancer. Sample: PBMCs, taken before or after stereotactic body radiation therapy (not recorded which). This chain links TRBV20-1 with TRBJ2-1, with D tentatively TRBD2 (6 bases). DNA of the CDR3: TGCAGTGCTGTAAAGGGACTCTACAATGAGCAGTTCTTC. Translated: CSAVKGLYNEQFF.